A selection of T cell receptor beta chains follows, all from one sample in a study of cytomegalovirus exposure and HLA in healthy donors. Produced via immunoSEQ multiplex PCR; TCRdb's table is partial and in-frame only. The repertoire holds roughly 100,000 clones, roughly three quarters seen once, with around 5.3% in the top ten. The sequenced sample was PBMCs. The receptors come from a woman aged 35 to 49 in good health and CMV-seronegative. CDR3s include the opening cysteine and the closing phenylalanine or tryptophan. A D gene is named only where the DNA matches it firmly. Size is stated for part of the rows, as once, few or many counts, or as a class when the clone is expanded.

v_call	d_call	clone_size	j_call	cdr3_aa	cdr3_nt
TRBV7-8	.	.	TRBJ2-7	CASRGFSSYEQYF	TGTGCCAGCAGGGGCTTTAGCTCCTACGAGCAGTACTTC
TRBV7-9	TRBD1	.	TRBJ1-3	CASSASQGNTIYF	TGTGCCAGCAGCGCCTCACAGGGGAACACCATATATTTT
TRBV30	.	.	TRBJ1-1	CAWSFGGGLTEAFF	TGTGCCTGGAGTTTTGGCGGGGGGTTGACTGAAGCTTTCTTT
TRBV15	.	few	TRBJ2-7	CATGKGSYEQYF	TGTGCCACCGGGAAGGGGTCCTACGAGCAGTACTTC
TRBV4-1	.	.	TRBJ1-2	CASSQGERGNYGYTF	TGCGCCAGCAGCCAAGGAGAAAGGGGAAACTATGGCTACACCTTC
TRBV4-3	.	.	TRBJ2-6	CASSQDSNSGANVLTF	TGCGCCAGCAGCCAAGATAGCAACTCTGGGGCCAACGTCCTGACTTTC
TRBV25-1	TRBD2	.	TRBJ2-3	CASSEAGGAINTQYF	TGTGCCAGCAGTGAAGCCGGGGGGGCTATTAATACGCAGTATTTT
TRBV27	.	.	TRBJ1-5	CASSFAGVGQPQHF	TGTGCCAGCAGTTTCGCGGGGGTCGGTCAGCCCCAGCATTTT
TRBV6-5	TRBD1	.	TRBJ1-6	CASSYMGQGNSPLHF	TGTGCCAGCAGTTACATGGGACAGGGCAATTCACCCCTCCACTTT
TRBV13	TRBD1	few	TRBJ1-2	CASSRRQGRTTF	TGTGCCAGCAGCCGACGACAGGGCAGGACCACCTTC
TRBV29-1	.	.	TRBJ1-2	CSVDRQALYGYTF	TGCAGCGTTGATCGGCAGGCCCTCTATGGCTACACCTTC
TRBV10-2	.	.	TRBJ1-3	CASQNGYSGNTIYF	TGCGCCAGCCAAAACGGGTACTCTGGAAACACCATATATTTT
TRBV7-3	TRBD2	.	TRBJ2-3	CASRSGLAGGTDTQYF	TGTGCCAGCAGGTCGGGACTAGCGGGTGGCACAGATACGCAGTATTTT
TRBV2	.	.	TRBJ1-1	CASSPRVGNTEAFF	TGTGCCAGCAGTCCCCGGGTGGGGAACACTGAAGCTTTCTTT
TRBV5-6	.	.	TRBJ2-6	CASSLSGAGANVLTF	TGTGCCAGCAGCTTGTCAGGGGCAGGGGCCAACGTCCTGACTTTC
TRBV19	.	.	TRBJ1-4	CASSIGGVRDEKLFF	TGTGCCAGTAGTATCGGCGGGGTCCGAGATGAAAAACTGTTTTTT
TRBV2	.	.	TRBJ1-1	CASSQVGGLEAFF	TGTGCCAGCAGCCAGGTGGGTGGGTTAGAGGCTTTCTTT
TRBV7-6	.	.	TRBJ2-5	CASSLGTARETQYF	TGTGCCAGCAGCTTAGGGACAGCTAGGGAGACCCAGTACTTC
TRBV7-9	.	.	TRBJ2-1	CASSLGPGLNYNEQFF	TGTGCCAGCAGCTTAGGCCCTGGACTAAACTACAATGAGCAGTTCTTC
TRBV4-2	.	few	TRBJ2-7	CASSQVGAWEQYF	TGTGCCAGCAGCCAAGTGGGGGCTTGGGAGCAGTACTTC
TRBV4-1	.	.	TRBJ2-6	CASSQDGPPGANVLTF	TGCGCCAGCAGCCAAGACGGTCCTCCTGGGGCCAACGTCCTGACTTTC
TRBV19	TRBD2	.	TRBJ2-2	CATSLAGGTGELFF	TGTGCCACATCACTAGCGGGGGGGACCGGGGAGCTGTTTTTT
TRBV2	.	.	TRBJ1-5	CASSEGEGQPQHF	TGTGCCAGCAGTGAAGGGGAGGGTCAGCCCCAGCATTTT
TRBV19	.	.	TRBJ1-4	CASTRVAGDEKLFF	TGTGCCAGTACTCGAGTGGCGGGTGATGAAAAACTGTTTTTT
TRBV29-1	.	.	TRBJ1-4	CSVGAGLREKLFF	TGCAGCGTTGGGGCAGGTTTGCGTGAAAAACTGTTTTTT
TRBV13	.	.	TRBJ1-5	CASSPRGQPQHF	TGTGCCAGCAGCCCCAGGGGCCAGCCCCAGCATTTT
TRBV10-1	.	.	TRBJ1-2	CASRDRDTTNYGYTF	TGCGCCAGCAGGGACCGGGACACAACTAACTATGGCTACACCTTC
TRBV28	TRBD1	.	TRBJ2-7	CASSFARGSSYEQYF	TGTGCCAGCAGTTTTGCCAGGGGGAGCTCCTACGAGCAGTACTTC
TRBV27	.	.	TRBJ2-7	CASSGKGWNEQYF	TGTGCCAGCAGCGGAAAGGGGTGGAACGAGCAGTACTTC
TRBV7-9	.	.	TRBJ1-1	CASSLDRNTEAFF	TGTGCCAGCAGCTTAGATCGGAACACTGAAGCTTTCTTT
TRBV5-6	.	.	TRBJ2-1	CASSLVSARGQFF	TGTGCCAGCAGCTTGGTGTCCGCGCGGGGGCAGTTCTTC
TRBV2	.	.	TRBJ1-2	CASSERGIYGYTF	TGTGCCAGCAGTGAAAGGGGGATCTATGGCTACACCTTC
TRBV5-1	.	.	TRBJ2-3	CASSLAKRWDTQYF	TGCGCCAGCAGCTTGGCCAAGCGGTGGGATACGCAGTATTTT
TRBV4-1	.	.	TRBJ1-2	CASSQEGSVQGGGYTF	TGCGCCAGCAGCCAAGAGGGTTCTGTGCAGGGCGGCGGCTACACCTTC
TRBV14	TRBD1	.	TRBJ1-1	CASSWGQRNTEAFF	TGTGCCAGCAGCTGGGGACAGCGGAACACTGAAGCTTTCTTT
TRBV7-6	TRBD1	.	TRBJ2-5	CASSIHKGQGTETQYF	TGTGCCAGCAGCATACATAAAGGACAGGGGACAGAGACCCAGTACTTC
TRBV2	TRBD2	.	TRBJ2-2	CASSETSGGARVTGELFF	TGTGCCAGCAGTGAAACTAGCGGGGGGGCTCGGGTCACCGGGGAGCTGTTTTTT
TRBV2	.	.	TRBJ1-2	CASVEAFGYGYTF	TGTGCCAGCGTTGAGGCCTTTGGCTATGGCTACACCTTC
TRBV30	TRBD2	.	TRBJ2-3	CAWSKRTSGGGNTQYF	TGTGCCTGGAGCAAAAGGACTAGCGGGGGAGGGAATACGCAGTATTTT
TRBV19	.	.	TRBJ1-6	CASSIGVPVGYSPLHF	TGTGCCAGTAGTATCGGGGTGCCAGTGGGGTATTCACCCCTCCACTTT
TRBV13	.	once	TRBJ1-3	CASGWSSGNTIYF	TGTGCCAGCGGTTGGAGCTCTGGAAACACCATATATTTT
TRBV7-2	.	.	TRBJ1-2	CASSFLVDSYGYTF	TGTGCCAGCAGCTTTTTGGTTGACAGTTATGGCTACACCTTC
TRBV30	.	.	TRBJ1-4	CAWSKTATNEKLFF	TGTGCCTGGAGTAAGACAGCAACTAATGAAAAACTGTTTTTT
TRBV6-6	.	few	TRBJ1-5	CASSYLQGSNQPQHF	TGTGCCAGCAGTTACTTACAGGGAAGCAATCAGCCCCAGCATTTT
TRBV7-9	.	.	TRBJ2-5	CASSLSRAGQETQYF	TGTGCCAGCAGCTTAAGCAGGGCAGGACAAGAGACCCAGTACTTC
TRBV5-1	TRBD1	.	TRBJ1-1	CASSSPTGQGFTEAFF	TGCGCCAGCAGCTCCCCCACAGGACAGGGCTTCACTGAAGCTTTCTTT
TRBV19	.	.	TRBJ2-1	CASSTPRGASSSYNEQFF	TGTGCCAGTAGCACTCCTCGGGGGGCTTCGAGCTCCTACAATGAGCAGTTCTTC
TRBV7-7	.	.	TRBJ2-3	CASSLGPSRTDTQYF	TGTGCTAGCAGCTTAGGCCCAAGCCGTACAGATACGCAGTATTTT
TRBV6-1	.	.	TRBJ1-1	CASSARQFKNTEAFF	TGTGCCAGCAGTGCCCGACAGTTCAAGAACACTGAAGCTTTCTTT
TRBV19	TRBD2	.	TRBJ2-7	CASSNPGGYEQYF	TGTGCCAGTAGTAACCCGGGGGGCTACGAGCAGTACTTC